These T cell receptor beta chains were read from a single sample in a study of Ad26.COV2.S vaccination and SARS-CoV-2 variants. Assay: immunoSEQ multiplex PCR; the TCRdb copy retains only in-frame clones and omits some. This sample yields just over 350,000 clones, of which about 91% are seen a single time; about 3.9% belongs to the top ten. The sequenced sample was peripheral blood, obtained after recovery from COVID-19. The receptors stem from a human donor who had recovered from COVID-19. Each CDR3 is given with its conserved first and last residue. The order of the fields is clone size, J gene, V gene, D gene, CDR3 protein, CDR3 DNA. The D gene is left open where the match is weak. The size entry is marked missing in some rows and otherwise reads once, few, many or a size class.

NA,TRBJ2-7,TRBV10-3,NA,CAISGIGGPYEQYF,TGTGCCATCAGTGGGATCGGGGGTCCCTACGAGCAGTACTTC
NA,TRBJ2-1,TRBV5-7,NA,CASSLRSGYLGADEQFF,TGTGCCAGCAGCTTAAGGTCGGGGTATTTGGGCGCGGATGAGCAGTTCTTC
NA,TRBJ2-3,TRBV5-1,NA,CASSFERDRTDTQYF,TGCGCCAGCAGCTTCGAAAGGGACCGCACAGATACGCAGTATTTT
NA,TRBJ1-1,TRBV4-1,NA,CASSRGGITSQGAFF,TGCGCCAGCAGCCGCGGAGGGATAACTTCCCAAGGGGCTTTCTTT
once,TRBJ1-2,TRBV6-1,TRBD1,CASSDPTGWNYGYTF,TGTGCCAGCAGTGACCCGACAGGGTGGAACTATGGCTACACCTTC
once,TRBJ1-1,TRBV6-5,TRBD1,CASRRQGFTEAFF,TGTGCCAGCAGACGACAGGGTTTCACTGAAGCTTTCTTT
NA,TRBJ2-5,TRBV6-2/TRBV6-3,NA,CASSYSQGQETQYF,TGTGCCAGCAGTTACTCCCAGGGGCAAGAGACCCAGTACTTC
NA,TRBJ2-3,TRBV9,NA,CASSVLVGSTDTQYF,TGTGCCAGCAGCGTTTTGGTTGGGAGCACAGATACGCAGTATTTT
NA,TRBJ2-7,TRBV12-3/TRBV12-4,NA,CASSLQGIGEQYF,TGTGCCAGCAGTTTACAGGGTATAGGCGAGCAGTACTTC
NA,TRBJ2-3,TRBV5-4,NA,CASSCLQYF,TGTGCCAGCAGCTGCTTGCAGTATTTT
NA,TRBJ2-3,TRBV27,NA,CASSLVQLGDTQYF,TGTGCCAGCAGCCTGGTGCAGCTGGGGGATACGCAGTATTTT
NA,TRBJ1-6,TRBV19,NA,CASSTRDGSNSPLHF,TGTGCCAGTAGTACCAGAGACGGAAGTAATTCACCCCTCCACTTT
once,TRBJ1-4,TRBV13,TRBD1,CASSPGAGGASNEKLFF,TGTGCCAGCAGCCCCGGGGCAGGGGGCGCTTCTAATGAAAAACTGTTTTTT
NA,TRBJ2-7,TRBV11-2,NA,CASSPSSYEQYF,TGTGCCAGCAGCCCGAGCTCCTACGAGCAGTACTTC
NA,TRBJ2-5,TRBV11-2,NA,CASSLETFFGETQYF,TGTGCCAGCAGCTTAGAGACCTTCTTTGGTGAGACCCAGTACTTC
NA,TRBJ1-2,TRBV6-1,NA,CASSEASLPPF,TGTGCCAGCAGTGAAGCGTCACTCCCTCCGTTC
NA,TRBJ2-3,TRBV3-1/TRBV3-2,NA,CASSPRTYTDTQYF,TGTGCCAGCAGCCCCCGGACCTACACAGATACGCAGTATTTT
NA,TRBJ1-1,TRBV5-6,TRBD1,CASSPHADRGPTEAFF,TGTGCCAGCAGCCCTCATGCGGACAGGGGGCCCACTGAAGCTTTCTTT
NA,TRBJ1-2,TRBV19,TRBD1,CASSGRGNYGYTF,TGTGCCAGTAGTGGCAGGGGGAACTATGGCTACACCTTC
NA,TRBJ2-5,TRBV6-2/TRBV6-3,TRBD2,CASSYSASGEETQYF,TGTGCCAGCAGTTACTCGGCTAGCGGGGAAGAGACCCAGTACTTC
NA,TRBJ1-6,TRBV3-1/TRBV3-2,NA,CASSQEAGISSPLHF,TGTGCCAGCAGCCAAGAAGCAGGGATATCGTCACCCCTCCACTTT
NA,TRBJ2-7,TRBV2,NA,CASSVVDRTYEQYF,TGTGCCAGCAGTGTCGTTGACAGAACCTACGAGCAGTACTTC
NA,TRBJ2-7,TRBV11-2,NA,CASSLDGGYEQYF,TGTGCCAGCAGCTTAGATGGAGGTTACGAGCAGTACTTC
NA,TRBJ1-3,TRBV11-3,TRBD1,CASSQGQGAIGNTIYF,TGTGCCAGCAGCCAAGGACAGGGGGCCATTGGAAACACCATATATTTT
NA,TRBJ2-7,TRBV24-1,NA,CAARLGTRYEQYF,TGTGCCGCCCGACTGGGGACTCGCTACGAGCAGTACTTC
NA,TRBJ2-1,TRBV13,TRBD2,CASSPRGGLTYNEQFF,TGTGCCAGCAGCCCTCGGGGGGGCCTAACATACAATGAGCAGTTCTTC
once,TRBJ2-2,TRBV7-2,NA,CASSWGLTGELFF,TGTGCCAGCAGCTGGGGGCTGACCGGGGAGCTGTTTTTT
NA,TRBJ2-1,TRBV9,TRBD2,CASSVEAGGPNEQFF,TGTGCCAGCAGCGTAGAAGCGGGGGGGCCTAATGAGCAGTTCTTC
NA,TRBJ2-1,TRBV7-2,TRBD2,CASSLVPSGGANEQFF,TGTGCCAGCAGCTTAGTCCCTAGCGGGGGGGCGAATGAGCAGTTCTTC
NA,TRBJ2-6,TRBV5-6,NA,CASSLWGAGANVLTF,TGTGCCAGCAGCTTGTGGGGGGCTGGGGCCAACGTCCTGACTTTC
NA,TRBJ2-7,TRBV12-3/TRBV12-4,NA,CASRKPASYEQYF,TGTGCCAGCAGAAAGCCAGCCTCCTACGAGCAGTACTTC
NA,TRBJ1-1,TRBV29-1,TRBD1,CSEWDREDTEAFF,TGCAGCGAGTGGGACAGGGAAGATACTGAAGCTTTCTTT
NA,TRBJ1-4,TRBV5-4,NA,CASSPGGGFDEKLFF,TGTGCCAGCAGCCCCGGTGGAGGGTTTGATGAAAAACTGTTTTTT
NA,TRBJ2-5,TRBV7-2,TRBD1,CASSLYWDRRETQYF,TGTGCCAGCAGCTTATACTGGGACAGGAGGGAGACCCAGTACTTC
NA,TRBJ2-7,TRBV27,TRBD2,CASSLSGLAHEQYF,TGTGCCAGCAGTTTATCGGGACTAGCCCACGAGCAGTACTTC
NA,TRBJ1-2,TRBV9,NA,CASSGRGYTF,TGTGCCAGCAGCGGCCGTGGCTACACCTTC
NA,TRBJ2-2,TRBV5-1,NA,CASSLSGSDLNTGELFF,TGCGCCAGCAGCTTATCGGGGAGTGACTTGAACACCGGGGAGCTGTTTTTT